A single sample gave rise to the 16 T cell receptor beta chains below, sequenced in a study of T cell repertoires in cytomegalovirus infection. Via MiXCR, TCRdb re-called the reads, giving one row per CDR3 protein. This sample has some 900,000 distinct CDR3 sequences, with roughly 33% found just once. Their antigen targets remain unknown. The sequencing here drew on cultured CD8+ T cells from PBMCs, taken from culture after CMV antigen stimulation. The source of these receptors is a human donor in good health (CMV status not recorded). Some clones in this sample may be carry-over from other donors' samples.

V and J are TRBV12-3 or TRBV12-4 and TRBJ1-1; no firm D call. The CDR3 loop spans 14 amino acids. V lost 5 bases to trimming and J lost 8 bases, with 18 bases between them. The CDR3 sequence: CASSTISDGLEAFF. DNA of the CDR3: TGTGCCAGCAGTACTATTTCGGACGGACTAGAAGCTTTCTTT.

CDR3 in DNA: TGTGCCATCAGACCAAAGGGGTTCGATGGCTACACCTTC. Its protein is CAIRPKGFDGYTF. This chain connects TRBV6-5 to TRBJ1-2; D perhaps matches TRBD1 (5 bases). Germline loops: CDR1 MNHEY, CDR2 SVGAGI. This CDR3 is 13 amino acids long. V was pared by 10 bases and J by 6 bases, with 18 bases between.

This clonotype was observed a handful of times. V is TRBV28 and J is TRBJ1-5, with 8 bases identical to TRBD1. Germline values: CDR1 MDHEN, CDR2 SYDVKM. This CDR3 spans 15 amino acids. V shed 2 bases and J 8 bases; nucleotides not matched to a gene: 8. The CDR3 here is CASSLPGQGIEPQHF. In nucleotides, the CDR3 is TGTGCCAGCAGTTTACCCGGACAGGGAATTGAGCCCCAGCATTTT.

This clonotype was detected once. The chain couples TRBV4-3 to TRBJ1-4; D perhaps matches TRBD1 (5 bases). CDR3 length: 15 amino acids. V was clipped by 4 bases and J by 4 bases, with 13 bases between them. The germline gives CDR1 LGHNA, CDR2 YSLEER. The DNA of the CDR3 is TGCGCCAGCAGCCTCCGTGCAGGGCTTAATGAAAAACTGTTTTTT. Amino acids: CASSLRAGLNEKLFF.

This clonotype was found many times. This chain connects TRBV7-2 to TRBJ2-1; TRBD2 might be the D (6 bases). The germline V gene has CDR1 SGHTA and CDR2 FQGNSA. V was clipped by 2 bases and J by 3 bases, with 11 bases between them. The CDR3 loop spans 15 amino acids. The chain's CDR3 is CASSLLAEHYNEQFF. The DNA for the CDR3 is TGTGCCAGCAGCTTATTAGCGGAGCACTACAATGAGCAGTTCTTC.

The chain is built from TRBV19 and TRBJ1-2; D remains ambiguous. The CDR3 is made up of 15 amino acids. V dropped 3 bases and J dropped 6 bases, with 17 bases sitting between them. Germline values: CDR1 LNHDA, CDR2 SQIVND (reference sequence). CDR3 nucleotides: TGTGCCAGTAGTATGTCCTATCTGTCTTCGGATGGCTACACCTTC. It encodes CASSMSYLSSDGYTF.

This rearrangement joins TRBV29-1 to TRBJ2-5; TRBD2 agrees at 13 bases. Per germline, CDR1 SQVTM and CDR2 ANQGSEA. The ends lost 6 bases at V and 5 bases at J; junction bases unmatched: 6. The CDR3 is made up of 14 amino acids. CDR3 sequence reads: CSVRLAGGWETQYF. CDR3 sequence (DNA): TGCAGCGTCAGACTAGCGGGGGGTTGGGAGACCCAGTACTTC.

This chain joins TRBV29-1 and TRBJ2-1; no firm D call. The CDR3 extends over 10 amino acids. Germline V CDR1 and CDR2: SQVTM, ANQGSEA. Between the trimmed V and J ends, which lost 6 bases and 7 bases, there was a span of 7 bases. The CDR3 protein is CSVSSNEQFF. Here the CDR3 DNA reads TGCAGCGTCTCCTCGAATGAGCAGTTCTTC.

The chain employs TRBV7-6 and TRBJ2-1; 9 nucleotides match TRBD2. V lost 1 base to trimming and J lost 3 bases; unmatched junction nucleotides: 4. The germline CDR1 and CDR2 sequences are SGHVS and FNYEAQ. The CDR3 contains 16 residues. CDR3 sequence (DNA): TGTGCCAGCAGCTTAGTAGCGGGGGCTAACTACAATGAGCAGTTCTTC. It specifies CASSLVAGANYNEQFF.

The genes are TRBV20-1 and TRBJ1-4; D possibly corresponds to TRBD1 (5 bases). The germline CDR1 and CDR2 sequences are DFQATT and SNEGSKA (reference sequence). There are 17 residues in the CDR3. The V gene lost 3 bases and the J gene lost 5 bases, with 22 bases spanning the gap. The CDR3 DNA reads TGCAGTGCTAGTAATTTACCGCGAGAGGGGCAAAATGAAAAACTGTTTTTT. Translated: CSASNLPREGQNEKLFF.

The CDR3 region is CASSYGGRWETQYF. CDR3 nucleotide sequence: TGTGCCAGCAGTTACGGGGGCAGGTGGGAGACCCAGTACTTC. V usage is TRBV6-5 and J usage is TRBJ2-5; a possible D gene is TRBD1 (6 bases). The germline CDR1 and CDR2 sequences are MNHEY and SVGAGI. V lost 2 bases and J 5 bases, leaving 12 bases between the germline ends. CDR3 length equals 14 residues.

This chain joins TRBV12-3 or TRBV12-4 and TRBJ2-2; TRBD2 agrees at 10 bases. The length of the CDR3 is 16 residues. V lost 3 bases to trimming and J lost 5 bases; unmatched junction nucleotides: 6. The CDR3 bases are TGTGCCAGCAGTTTCCGGACTAGCGGAGAAACCGGGGAGCTGTTTTTT. Amino acid sequence: CASSFRTSGETGELFF.

The rearrangement joins TRBV7-9 to TRBJ2-5, with no clear D. Deletions cut 5 bases from V and 2 bases from J, with 9 bases between. CDR1 and CDR2 from the germline V gene are SEHNR and FQNEAQ (reference sequence). This CDR3 region has 13 residues. The CDR3: CASSEDRQETQYF. CDR3 sequence (DNA): TGTGCCAGCAGCGAAGATAGGCAAGAGACCCAGTACTTC.

This clonotype was detected only a few times. The rearrangement uses TRBV7-6 and TRBJ2-3; 7 nucleotides align to TRBD1. CDR1 and CDR2 (germline): SGHVS, FNYEAQ. Trimming took 5 bases from V and 2 from J; bases not matched to a gene: 10. This CDR3 is built from 16 residues. CDR3 bases: TGTGCCAGCAGCGCGGGCAGGGGGTCGATCACAGATACGCAGTATTTT. It translates to CASSAGRGSITDTQYF.

This clonotype appeared a few times. V usage is TRBV4-3 and J usage is TRBJ1-2; 7 bases map to TRBD1. Germline values: CDR1 LGHNA, CDR2 YSLEER. This CDR3 has 14 amino acids. With 2 bases clipped from V and 6 bases from J, the junction kept 6 bases outside the gene matches. The CDR3 loop reads CASSQLSTGDGYTF. The DNA of the CDR3 is TGCGCCAGCAGCCAACTATCCACAGGGGATGGCTACACCTTC.

This clonotype was recorded a few times. J is TRBJ1-2 and V is TRBV25-1; tentative D call: TRBD1 (6 bases). V was clipped by 0 bases and J by 5 bases, with 22 bases between them. The germline gives CDR1 MGHDK, CDR2 SYGVNS. This CDR3 is 18 amino acids long. As DNA, the CDR3 is TGTGCCAGCAGTGAATACGGAGGACAGACTTACGATTATTATGGCTACACCTTC. This sequence encodes CASSEYGGQTYDYYGYTF.